These 27 T cell receptor beta chains share one sample of origin, sequenced in a study of blood T cell repertoires in COVID-19. Assay: immunoSEQ multiplex PCR; the TCRdb copy retains only in-frame clones and omits some. The data contain 45,000 to 65,000 clones, around 80% of them singletons. Material: peripheral blood. All receptors derive from a woman at least 80 years old with COVID-19, enrolled during active disease.

The chain employs TRBV4-1 and TRBJ2-1; 7 bases align to TRBD2. After removal of 1 base from V and 3 bases from J, the junction contained 9 bases not matched to a gene. The CDR3 covers 17 residues. Germline V gene data show CDR1 as MGHRA and CDR2 as YSYEKL. Here the CDR3 DNA reads TGCGCCAGCAGCCAAGGGGGACGGGAGGCACTCTACAATGAGCAGTTCTTC. This codes for CASSQGGREALYNEQFF.

The chain recombines TRBV19 with TRBJ1-2; the D gene is possibly TRBD1 (6 bases). This CDR3 spans 13 amino acids. Between the trimmed V and J ends, which lost 3 bases and 11 bases, there was a span of 16 bases. In germline, CDR1 is LNHDA, CDR2 SQIVND (reference sequence). CDR3 sequence (DNA): TGTGCCAGTAGTATTTCATCACAGGGCAGATACACCTTC. The encoded protein is CASSISSQGRYTF.

This chain joins TRBV5-8 and TRBJ2-3; a weak D match, TRBD1 (6 bases). CDR1 SGHTS and CDR2 YDEGEE come from the germline V gene. Trimming shortened V by 6 bases and J by 3 bases, and 17 bases separated the two germline ends. This CDR3 comprises 15 residues. As DNA, the CDR3 is TGTGCCAGCAAGGGCAGGGGAACGGGGACAGATACGCAGTATTTT. Protein sequence: CASKGRGTGTDTQYF.

This clone was detected once. The CDR3 DNA reads as TGTGCCAGCAGCGCAGGGGAGACCCAGTACTTC. It encodes CASSAGETQYF. This rearrangement joins TRBV7-2 to TRBJ2-5; D is perhaps TRBD1 (5 bases). V was clipped by 5 bases and J by 5 bases, with 6 bases between them. This CDR3 contains 11 residues. Germline values: CDR1 SGHTA, CDR2 FQGNSA.

This clone was observed once. V and J are TRBV30 and TRBJ1-6, with TRBD1 matching 8 bases. This CDR3 is built from 14 residues. Germline CDR1 GTSNPN, CDR2 SVGIG (reference sequence). V shed 5 bases, J shed 9 bases, and the junction held 9 bases outside the gene matches. CDR3: CAWAFGQGGSPLHF. As DNA, the CDR3 is TGTGCCTGGGCCTTCGGACAGGGTGGTTCACCCCTCCACTTT.

The chain links TRBV7-2 to TRBJ2-2, with D maybe TRBD1 (6 bases). Trimming pared 6 bases from V and 4 bases from J, leaving 12 bases between. The CDR3 is 14 residues long. In germline, CDR1 is SGHTA, CDR2 FQGNSA. The CDR3 loop is CASRPDRSTGELFF. CDR3 nucleotide sequence: TGTGCCAGCAGACCGGACAGATCCACCGGGGAGCTGTTTTTT.

CDR3 sequence (DNA): TGTGCCAGCAGTTTAGCTGCGGAGCAGTACTTC. This codes for CASSLAAEQYF. This chain joins TRBV12-3 or TRBV12-4 and TRBJ2-7; D remains unclear. V shed 0 bases and J shed 7 bases, with 4 bases lying between them. This CDR3 is built from 11 residues.

The genes are TRBV27 and TRBJ2-2; the D gene is possibly TRBD2 (5 bases). The germline gives CDR1 MNHEY, CDR2 SMNVEV (reference sequence). This CDR3 has 13 amino acids. CDR3 DNA sequence: TGTGTGGCCGGGAACACGTTTACCGGGGAGCTGTTTTTT. Residues: CVAGNTFTGELFF.

V and J are TRBV7-2 and TRBJ2-3, with 7 bases lining up with TRBD2. Trimming took 5 bases from V and 6 from J; bases not matched to a gene: 11. In germline, CDR1 is SGHTA, CDR2 FQGNSA. CDR3 length: 15 residues. The CDR3 coding sequence is TGTGCCAGCAGCCCTGTGACTGGGAGGGGTGATACGCAGTATTTT. It specifies CASSPVTGRGDTQYF.

This chain connects TRBV2 to TRBJ2-5, with 8 nucleotides matching TRBD2. CDR1 and CDR2 from the germline V gene are SNHLY and FYNNEI. Germline trimming cut 4 bases from V and 5 bases from J; bases unmatched to any gene: 6. This CDR3 is built from 14 residues. Here the CDR3 reads CASSGAGAGETQYF. The CDR3 coding sequence is TGTGCCAGCAGTGGAGCGGGAGCGGGGGAGACCCAGTACTTC. Looking up the rest from reference TRBV2 and TRBJ2-5 gives the full variable domain: EPEVTQTPSHQVTQMGQEVILRCVPISNHLYFYWYRQILGQKVEFLVSFYNNEISEKSEIFDDQFSVERPDGSNFTLKIRSTKLEDSAMYFCASSGAGAGETQYFGPGTRLLVL.

The V and J genes are TRBV5-1 and TRBJ2-3; TRBD2 matches at 14 bases. From germline, CDR1 is SGHRS and CDR2 YFSETQ. The ends lost 0 bases at V and 3 bases at J; junction bases unmatched: 6. The CDR3 has 18 amino acids. The CDR3 coding sequence is TGCGCCAGCAGCTTGGAGGGGACTAGCGGGAGCAGGACAGATACGCAGTATTTT. Translated: CASSLEGTSGSRTDTQYF.

This clone is labeled medium-sized (0.01 to 0.1%). The rearrangement links TRBV28 to TRBJ1-4; D not certain. CDR3 length: 12 residues. V lost 4 bases and J lost 10, with 10 bases in between. CDR1 and CDR2 (germline): MDHEN, SYDVKM. The CDR3 DNA reads as TGTGCCAGCAGTTACGGGTTGGGAAAACTGTTTTTT. Translated, it gives CASSYGLGKLFF. The full variable domain, completed using reference TRBV28 and TRBJ1-4, is DVKVTQSSRYLVKRTGEKVFLECVQDMDHENMFWYRQDPGLGLRLIYFSYDVKMKEKGDIPEGYSVSREKKERFSLILESASTNQTSMYLCASSYGLGKLFFGSGTQLSVL.

The rearrangement joins TRBV20-1 to TRBJ1-5, with D possibly being TRBD1 (6 bases). Trimming stripped 3 bases from V and 0 bases from J, with 18 bases between. The germline gives CDR1 DFQATT, CDR2 SNEGSKA (reference sequence). This CDR3 is built from 17 residues. In nucleotides, the CDR3 is TGCAGTGCTAGTATGGGACACCCGAACCCTAGCAATCAGCCCCAGCATTTT. It yields the protein CSASMGHPNPSNQPQHF.

As regards this clone: In the same sample, other DNA sequences code for this CDR3. V is TRBV2 and J is TRBJ2-3, with TRBD2 matching over 8 bases. This CDR3 is 14 amino acids long. V shed 5 bases and J 1 base; nucleotides not matched to a gene: 2. The V gene's germline CDR1 is SNHLY and CDR2 FYNNEI. DNA of the CDR3: TGTGCCAGCAGTAAGACTAGCGGCACAGATACGCAGTATTTT. Translated: CASSKTSGTDTQYF.

The gene calls are TRBV29-1 and TRBJ2-5; D unclear. The CDR3 has 13 residues. Germline-derived CDR1 and CDR2 are SQVTM and ANQGSEA. The ends were cut back, 6 bases at V and 2 bases at J, with 13 bases in the middle. CDR3 region: CSVPQSPQETQYF. CDR3 sequence (DNA): TGCAGCGTCCCTCAAAGCCCGCAAGAGACCCAGTACTTC.

The chain combines TRBV6-4 with TRBJ2-3, with 10 positions matching TRBD2. This CDR3 comprises 15 residues. CDR1 and CDR2 (germline): MRHNA, SNTAGT. Trimming took 6 bases from V and 4 from J; bases not matched to a gene: 7. CDR3 nucleotide sequence: TGTGCCAGCAGCCTCGGGACTAGCGACTCAGATACGCAGTATTTT. Its translation is CASSLGTSDSDTQYF.

The chain is built from TRBV9 and TRBJ2-3; 9 positions match TRBD2. CDR1 and CDR2 (germline): SGDLS, YYNGEE. This CDR3 has 15 amino acids. V lost 1 base, J lost 4 bases, and 4 bases stayed unmatched. The CDR3 region is CASSVLAGRADTQYF. CDR3 sequence (DNA): TGTGCCAGCAGCGTACTAGCGGGGAGGGCAGATACGCAGTATTTT.

V is TRBV28 and J is TRBJ2-7, with TRBD2 matching over 14 bases. The J segment lost 3 bases and the V segment lost 2 bases, leaving 3 bases of the junction unmatched. Germline lookup yields CDR1 MDHEN and CDR2 SYDVKM. CDR3 size: 16 residues. CDR3 coding DNA: TGTGCCAGCAGTTTAATTGGGACTAGCGGGAGCTACGAGCAGTACTTC. Amino acid sequence: CASSLIGTSGSYEQYF.

The chain couples TRBV12-3 or TRBV12-4 to TRBJ2-2, with 8 nucleotides matching TRBD1. This CDR3 has 13 amino acids. Unmatched junction bases numbered 4, after V lost 10 bases and J lost 3 bases. The CDR3 DNA reads TGTGCCAACCGACAGGGGTACACCGGGGAGCTGTTTTTT. Its translation is CANRQGYTGELFF.

The chain combines TRBV19 with TRBJ2-1, with TRBD2 matching 16 bases. In germline, CDR1 is LNHDA, CDR2 SQIVND (reference sequence). This CDR3 contains 18 residues. V lost 6 bases and J lost 6; bases outside the gene matches: 11. The CDR3 spells CASSGTSGRAVLFNEQFF. Written as DNA, the CDR3 is TGTGCCAGTAGCGGGACTAGCGGGAGGGCCGTTCTCTTCAATGAGCAGTTCTTC.

The gene calls are TRBV4-1 and TRBJ2-1, with 11 bases aligning to TRBD2. The germline CDR1 and CDR2 sequences are MGHRA and YSYEKL. The CDR3 contains 16 residues. Trimming cost V 2 bases and J 10 bases; bases outside gene matches: 10. This CDR3 reads CASSQNLLAGGEEQFF. The DNA for the CDR3 is TGCGCCAGCAGCCAAAACCTGCTAGCGGGAGGTGAGGAGCAGTTCTTC.

The chain employs TRBV27 and TRBJ2-7; D is possibly TRBD2 (5 bases). The germline V and J ends were trimmed by 5 bases and 2 bases, with 13 bases remaining between them. The CDR3 extends over 14 amino acids. The germline CDR1 and CDR2 sequences are MNHEY and SMNVEV (reference sequence). CDR3 nucleotides: TGTGCCAGCAGTCCGACGGCGGGCCCCTACGAGCAGTACTTC. Its translation is CASSPTAGPYEQYF.

This clone appeared once. The chain employs TRBV5-1 and TRBJ1-1, with a possible D match to TRBD1 (6 bases). In germline, CDR1 is SGHRS, CDR2 YFSETQ. The V end lost 8 bases, the J end lost 6 bases, and 23 bases lay between the germline ends. The CDR3 contains 15 residues. The DNA of the CDR3 is TGCGCCAGTCAAACCCAGGGGTTCTCGTCCTCTGAAGCTTTCTTT. It encodes CASQTQGFSSSEAFF.

The chain has TRBV27 and TRBJ2-2, with 14 bases fitting TRBD2. V dropped 0 bases and J dropped 3; count of bases not matched to a gene: 6. The CDR3 runs to 19 residues. CDR1 is MNHEY and CDR2 is SMNVEV in the germline V gene (reference sequence). The CDR3 bases are TGTGCCAGCAGTTTATCGAGACTAGCGGGAGGGGTTTACACCGGGGAGCTGTTTTTT. It encodes CASSLSRLAGGVYTGELFF.

This clone was detected only once. J is TRBJ2-3 and V is TRBV3-1 (or the pseudogene TRBV3-2); D is uncertain. Per the germline V gene, CDR1 is LGHDT and CDR2 is YNNKEL (reference sequence). The V end was cut by 4 bases, the J end by 0 bases, with 11 bases between. The CDR3 loop spans 15 amino acids. CDR3 amino acids: CASSPTPQSTDTQYF. As DNA, the CDR3 is TGTGCCAGCAGCCCAACTCCCCAAAGCACAGATACGCAGTATTTT.

This chain uses TRBV5-1 with TRBJ2-2; the D gene is possibly TRBD1 (6 bases). Germline values: CDR1 SGHRS, CDR2 YFSETQ. V was pared by 5 bases and J by 1 base, with 9 bases between. The CDR3 contains 14 residues. CDR3 protein: CASSRGGNTGELFF. CDR3 in DNA: TGCGCCAGCAGTAGAGGGGGGAACACCGGGGAGCTGTTTTTT.

The chain joins TRBV9 to TRBJ2-3; D may be TRBD1 (5 bases). The ends were cut back, 1 base at V and 5 bases at J, with 11 bases in the middle. The CDR3 runs to 14 residues. Germline CDR1 is SGDLS and CDR2 is YYNGEE. The CDR3 spells CASSVQGSGDTQYF. The DNA for the CDR3 is TGTGCCAGCAGCGTACAGGGTTCCGGAGATACGCAGTATTTT.